What follows describes a single T cell receptor beta chain. Its antigen is not known. At one end the junction does not follow the germline gene, possibly because of a read error. Germline loops: CDR1 SEHNR, CDR2 FQNEAQ (reference sequence). The CDR3 runs 16 residues. Both 60 Vbeta primers and 13 Jbeta primers went into the PCR. The repertoire was sequenced with immunoSEQ multiplex PCR; TCRdb's copy has only in-frame clones and lacks some. There are roughly 180,000 clones in the sample; 75% to 80% occur only once, and approximately 2.6% lies in the top ten. This sample was taken from a study of cytomegalovirus exposure and HLA in healthy donors. The study, taken as a whole, reports: Three CMV-associated chains were confirmed in vitro to be specific for CMV antigens.

This TCR came from a female donor in good health and CMV-seronegative. Sequenced input: PBMCs. The chain carries TRBV7-9 and TRBJ1-2, with 11 bases lining up with TRBD1. CDR3 sequence: CSSSLDGTGGLNGYTF. The CDR3 DNA reads TGTTCCAGCAGCTTAGATGGGACAGGGGGACTTAATGGCTACACCTTC.